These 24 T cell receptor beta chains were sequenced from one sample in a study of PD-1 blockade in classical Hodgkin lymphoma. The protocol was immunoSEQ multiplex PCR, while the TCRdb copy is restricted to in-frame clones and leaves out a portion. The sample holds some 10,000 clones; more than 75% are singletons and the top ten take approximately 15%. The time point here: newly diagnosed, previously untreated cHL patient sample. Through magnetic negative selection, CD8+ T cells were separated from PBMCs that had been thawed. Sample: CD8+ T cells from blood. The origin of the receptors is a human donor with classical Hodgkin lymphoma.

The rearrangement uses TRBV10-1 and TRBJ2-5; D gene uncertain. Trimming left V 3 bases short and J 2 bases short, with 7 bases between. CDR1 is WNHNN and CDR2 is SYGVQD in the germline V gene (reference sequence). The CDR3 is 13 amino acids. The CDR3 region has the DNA TGCGCCAGCAGTGACGATAATCAAGAGACCCAGTACTTC. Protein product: CASSDDNQETQYF.

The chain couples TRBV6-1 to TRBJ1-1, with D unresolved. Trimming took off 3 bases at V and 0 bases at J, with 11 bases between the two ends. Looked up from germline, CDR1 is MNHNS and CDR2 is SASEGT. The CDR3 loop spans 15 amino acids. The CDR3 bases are TGTGCCAGCAGTGACATAAGGAACCTGAACACTGAAGCTTTCTTT. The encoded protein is CASSDIRNLNTEAFF.

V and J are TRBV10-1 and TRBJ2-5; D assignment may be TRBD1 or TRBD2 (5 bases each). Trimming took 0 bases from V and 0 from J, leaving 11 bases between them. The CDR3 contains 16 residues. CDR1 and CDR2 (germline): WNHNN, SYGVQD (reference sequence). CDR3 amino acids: CASSESGAWNQETQYF. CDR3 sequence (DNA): TGCGCCAGCAGTGAGTCCGGGGCCTGGAACCAAGAGACCCAGTACTTC.

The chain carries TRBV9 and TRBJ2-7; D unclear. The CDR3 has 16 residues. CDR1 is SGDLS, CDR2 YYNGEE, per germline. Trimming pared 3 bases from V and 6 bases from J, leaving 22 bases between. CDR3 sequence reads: CASSDSDREHPPEQYF. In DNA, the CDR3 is TGTGCCAGCAGCGATTCGGATAGGGAACATCCCCCCGAGCAGTACTTC.

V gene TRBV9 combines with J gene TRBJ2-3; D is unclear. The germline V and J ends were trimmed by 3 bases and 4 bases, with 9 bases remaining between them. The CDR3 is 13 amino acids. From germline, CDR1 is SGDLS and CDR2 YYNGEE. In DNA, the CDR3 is TGTGCCAGCAGCGGGGCTAGACCAGATACGCAGTATTTT. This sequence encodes CASSGARPDTQYF.

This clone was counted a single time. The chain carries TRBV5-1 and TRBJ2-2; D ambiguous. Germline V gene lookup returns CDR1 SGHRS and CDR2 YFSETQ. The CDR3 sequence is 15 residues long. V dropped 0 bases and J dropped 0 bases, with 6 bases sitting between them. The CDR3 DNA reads TGCGCCAGCAGCTTGGTATACACGAACACCGGGGAGCTGTTTTTT. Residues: CASSLVYTNTGELFF.

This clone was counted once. CDR3: CAWALYTAEAFF. The CDR3 DNA reads TGTGCCTGGGCCCTTTATACCGCTGAAGCTTTCTTT. J is TRBJ1-1 and V is TRBV30; no clear D gene. Germline V lookup: CDR1 GTSNPN, CDR2 SVGIG (reference sequence). Between the trimmed V and J ends, which lost 5 bases and 6 bases, there was a span of 13 bases. The CDR3 totals 12 residues. Combining the CDR3 with reference TRBV30 and TRBJ1-1 gives the whole variable domain SQTIHQWPATLVQPVGSPLSLECTVEGTSNPNLYWYRQAAGRGLQLLFYSVGIGQISSEVPQNLSASRPQDRQFILSSKKLLLSDSGFYLCAWALYTAEAFFGQGTRLTVV.

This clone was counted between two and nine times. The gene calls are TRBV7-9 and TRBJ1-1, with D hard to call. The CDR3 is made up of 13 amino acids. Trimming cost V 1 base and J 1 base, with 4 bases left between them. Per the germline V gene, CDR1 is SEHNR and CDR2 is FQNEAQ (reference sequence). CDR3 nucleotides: TGTGCCAGCAGCTTAGGGACGAACACTGAAGCTTTCTTT. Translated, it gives CASSLGTNTEAFF.

The CDR3 reads CASSQDGWGYEQFF. For the CDR3, the DNA is TGTGCCAGCAGCCAAGATGGCTGGGGGTATGAGCAGTTCTTC. The genes are TRBV5-8 and TRBJ2-1; perhaps D is TRBD1 or TRBD2 (5 bases each). This CDR3 region has 14 residues. Per the germline V gene, CDR1 is SGHTS and CDR2 is YDEGEE. Trimming took 4 bases from V and 8 from J, leaving 16 bases between them. The full variable domain, its missing parts supplied by reference TRBV5-8 and TRBJ2-1, is EAGVTQSPTHLIKTRGQQATLRCSPISGHTSVYWYQQALGLGLQFLLWYDEGEERNRGNFPPRFSGRQFPNYSSELNVNALELEDSALYLCASSQDGWGYEQFFGPGTRLTVL.

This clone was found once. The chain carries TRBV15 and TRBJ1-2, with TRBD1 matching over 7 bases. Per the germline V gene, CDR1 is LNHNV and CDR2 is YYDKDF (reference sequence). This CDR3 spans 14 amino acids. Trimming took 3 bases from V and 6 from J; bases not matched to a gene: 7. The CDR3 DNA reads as TGTGCCACCAGCAGGCTCCGACAGGGCGATGGCTACACCTTC. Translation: CATSRLRQGDGYTF.

CDR3 loop: CASSRGGYAFF. CDR3 sequence (DNA): TGTGCCAGCAGTCGGGGGGGGTACGCTTTCTTT. The chain links TRBV28 to TRBJ1-1; tentative D call: TRBD1 (5 bases). The CDR3 runs 11 residues. The V end was cut by 5 bases, the J end by 11 bases, with 12 bases between. Germline CDR1 is MDHEN and CDR2 is SYDVKM.

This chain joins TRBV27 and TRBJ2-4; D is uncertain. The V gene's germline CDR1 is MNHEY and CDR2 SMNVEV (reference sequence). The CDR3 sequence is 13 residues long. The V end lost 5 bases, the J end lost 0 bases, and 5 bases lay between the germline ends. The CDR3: CASSRTAKNIQYF. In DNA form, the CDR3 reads TGTGCCAGCAGTCGGACAGCCAAAAACATTCAGTACTTC.

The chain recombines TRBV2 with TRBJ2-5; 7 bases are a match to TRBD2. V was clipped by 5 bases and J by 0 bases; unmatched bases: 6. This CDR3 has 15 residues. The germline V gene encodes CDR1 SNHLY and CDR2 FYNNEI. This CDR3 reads CASSRLAGHQETQYF. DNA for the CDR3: TGTGCCAGCAGTAGACTAGCCGGGCACCAAGAGACCCAGTACTTC.

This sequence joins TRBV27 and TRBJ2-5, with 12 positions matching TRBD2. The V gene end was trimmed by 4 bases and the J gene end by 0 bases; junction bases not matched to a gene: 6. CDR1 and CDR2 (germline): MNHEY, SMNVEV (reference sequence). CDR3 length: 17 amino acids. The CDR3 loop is CASSSRLAGAYQETQYF. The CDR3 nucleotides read TGTGCCAGCAGTTCCAGACTAGCGGGGGCCTACCAAGAGACCCAGTACTTC.

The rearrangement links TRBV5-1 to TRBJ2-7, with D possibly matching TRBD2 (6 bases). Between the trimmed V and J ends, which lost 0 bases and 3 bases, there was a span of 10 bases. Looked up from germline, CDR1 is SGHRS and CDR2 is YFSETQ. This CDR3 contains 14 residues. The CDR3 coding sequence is TGCGCCAGCAGCTTGGGGGACGGGGGCTACGAGCAGTACTTC. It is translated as CASSLGDGGYEQYF.

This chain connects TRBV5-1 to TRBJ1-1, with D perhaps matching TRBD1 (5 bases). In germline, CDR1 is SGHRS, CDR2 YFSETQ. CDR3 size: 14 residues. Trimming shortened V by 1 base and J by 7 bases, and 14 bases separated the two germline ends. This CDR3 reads CASSLRGLGNEAFF. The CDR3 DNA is TGCGCCAGCAGCTTGCGGGGCCTGGGGAATGAAGCTTTCTTT.

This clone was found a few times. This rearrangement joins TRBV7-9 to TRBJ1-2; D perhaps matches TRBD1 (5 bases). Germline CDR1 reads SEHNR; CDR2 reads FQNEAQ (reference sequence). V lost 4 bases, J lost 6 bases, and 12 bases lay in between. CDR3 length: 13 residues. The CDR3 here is CASSSLPGDGYTF. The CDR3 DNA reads TGTGCCAGCAGCTCACTCCCGGGGGATGGCTACACCTTC.

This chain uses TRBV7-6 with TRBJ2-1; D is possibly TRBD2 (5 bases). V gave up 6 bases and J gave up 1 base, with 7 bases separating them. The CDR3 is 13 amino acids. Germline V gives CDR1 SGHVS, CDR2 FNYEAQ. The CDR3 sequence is CASRTGSYNEQFF. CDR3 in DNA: TGTGCCAGCAGAACGGGATCCTACAATGAGCAGTTCTTC.

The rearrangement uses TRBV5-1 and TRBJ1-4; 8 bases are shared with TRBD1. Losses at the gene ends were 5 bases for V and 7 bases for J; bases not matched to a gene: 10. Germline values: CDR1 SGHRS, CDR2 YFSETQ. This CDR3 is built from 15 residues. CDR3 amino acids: CASSDGQGGIEKLFF. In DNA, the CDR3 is TGCGCCAGCAGTGATGGACAGGGAGGAATTGAAAAACTGTTTTTT.

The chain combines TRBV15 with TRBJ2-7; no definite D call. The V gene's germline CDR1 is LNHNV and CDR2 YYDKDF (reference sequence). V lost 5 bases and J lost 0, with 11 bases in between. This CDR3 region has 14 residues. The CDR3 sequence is CATSLTSSSYEQYF. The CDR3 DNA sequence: TGTGCCACCAGCCTAACCTCGAGCTCCTACGAGCAGTACTTC. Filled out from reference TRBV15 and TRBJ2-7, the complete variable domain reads DAMVIQNPRYQVTQFGKPVTLSCSQTLNHNVMYWYQQKSSQAPKLLFHYYDKDFNNEADTPDNFQSRRPNTSFCFLDIRSPGLGDTAMYLCATSLTSSSYEQYFGPGTRLTVT.

CDR3 sequence: CASSQDGWGYEQYF. The CDR3 DNA is TGCGCCAGCAGCCAAGATGGGTGGGGGTACGAGCAGTACTTC. The chain combines TRBV4-3 with TRBJ2-7, with D perhaps assigned TRBD1 or TRBD2 (5 bases each). V was cut by 0 bases and J by 4 bases, with 10 bases left in between. Per germline, CDR1 LGHNA and CDR2 YSLEER. The CDR3 covers 14 residues.

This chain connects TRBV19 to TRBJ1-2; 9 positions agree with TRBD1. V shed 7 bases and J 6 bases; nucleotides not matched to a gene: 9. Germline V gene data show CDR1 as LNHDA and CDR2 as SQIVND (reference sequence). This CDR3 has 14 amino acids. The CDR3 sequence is CASTGQGSPDGYTF. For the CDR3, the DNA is TGTGCCAGTACCGGACAGGGGAGCCCGGATGGCTACACCTTC.

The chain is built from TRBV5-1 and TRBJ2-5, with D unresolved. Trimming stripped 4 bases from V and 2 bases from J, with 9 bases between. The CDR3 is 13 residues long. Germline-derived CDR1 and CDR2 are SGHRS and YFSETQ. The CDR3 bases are TGCGCCAGCAGCCTCTTGGTACAAGAGACCCAGTACTTC. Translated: CASSLLVQETQYF. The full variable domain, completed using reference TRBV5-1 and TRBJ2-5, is KAGVTQTPRYLIKTRGQQVTLSCSPISGHRSVSWYQQTPGQGLQFLFEYFSETQRNKGNFPGRFSGRQFSNSRSEMNVSTLELGDSALYLCASSLLVQETQYFGPGTRLLVL.

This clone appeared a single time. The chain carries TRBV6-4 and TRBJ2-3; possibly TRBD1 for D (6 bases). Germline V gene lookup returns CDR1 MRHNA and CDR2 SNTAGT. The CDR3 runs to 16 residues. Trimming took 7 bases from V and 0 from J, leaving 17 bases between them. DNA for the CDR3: TGTGCCAGCATCACTCGGGGACATACAAGCACAGATACGCAGTATTTT. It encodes CASITRGHTSTDTQYF.